Listed below are T cell receptor beta chains from one sample, sequenced in a study of shared clonotypes between healthy human individuals. The data were produced by immunoSEQ multiplex PCR, yet TCRdb's version contains in-frame clones alone and is incomplete. Among 950,000 to 1,100,000 clones listed, 75% to 85% were seen once. The specimen was memory CD4+ T cells from PBMCs. The receptors were gathered from a man younger than 35 in good health. Some clones in this sample may be carry-over from other donors' samples. Both conserved end residues are part of each CDR3. A D gene is named only where the DNA matches it firmly.

TRBD2	19	TRBV11-3	TRBJ2-3	CASSLGSSGRAIGTDTQYF
TRBD1	14	TRBV7-6	TRBJ1-4	CASSSGQFNEKLFF
.	13	TRBV5-1	TRBJ1-1	CASSIRLKTEAFF
.	15	TRBV5-1	TRBJ1-4	CASSLSGTTNEKLFF
.	14	TRBV5-1	TRBJ2-1	CASSSLISAPEQFF
.	14	TRBV29-1	TRBJ2-6	CSVHGGTGANVLTF
.	15	TRBV5-1	TRBJ1-4	CASSLVGGSDEKLFF
.	15	TRBV7-2	TRBJ1-5	CASSRASGLGQPQHF
.	15	TRBV5-1	TRBJ1-4	CASSEGARGVEKLFF
TRBD1	15	TRBV7-2	TRBJ1-2	CASSLQGGANYGYTF
.	15	TRBV19	TRBJ2-7	CASSIRLVGGYEQYF
.	14	TRBV7-9	TRBJ1-5	CASSLGVPGTPLDF
TRBD2	14	TRBV28	TRBJ2-1	CASSLPSGGYEQFF
.	16	TRBV28	TRBJ2-1	CASCSGTLPRYNEQFF
.	14	TRBV2	TRBJ2-3	CASTYLVLADTQYF
TRBD1	16	TRBV5-4	TRBJ1-2	CASSAGTGVGFYGYTF
TRBD2	19	TRBV5-1	TRBJ2-3	CASSLAGLAGGRVTDTQYF
TRBD2	18	TRBV7-3	TRBJ2-2	CASSLKPSGRTNTGELFF
.	15	TRBV5-1	TRBJ2-1	CASSLDPLGGNEQFF
.	14	TRBV28	TRBJ1-1	CASSLLGGRTEAFF
.	16	TRBV5-1	TRBJ2-3	CASSRSGQGGTDTQYF
.	12	TRBV2	TRBJ2-7	CASSKSPYEQYF
.	11	TRBV18	TRBJ2-1	CASSVINEQFF
TRBD1	14	TRBV27	TRBJ2-7	CASRSRDSHYEQYF
.	18	TRBV4-2	TRBJ2-1	CASSQRWTGGQRSNEQFF
.	16	TRBV19	TRBJ2-1	CASTTREAGNYNEQFF
TRBD2	13	TRBV29-1	TRBJ2-7	CSVEGLAGPEQYF
TRBD1	17	TRBV7-9	TRBJ1-1	CASSPGTGANMNTEAFF
TRBD1	16	TRBV6-1	TRBJ1-5	CASSDLSGGSNQPQHF
.	17	TRBV7-2	TRBJ2-2	CASSSDGLLVRTGELFF
.	12	TRBV15	TRBJ2-2	CATSIRLGELFF
.	12	TRBV28	TRBJ2-7	CASSPHSYEQYF
.	15	TRBV6-5	TRBJ2-7	CASSYSFTDPAEQYF
TRBD1	13	TRBV28	TRBJ1-6	CATMDRNNSPLHF
.	15	TRBV5-1	TRBJ1-1	CASSLVYGGDTEAFF
.	12	TRBV6-5	TRBJ2-3	CASKSTTDTQYF
.	16	TRBV28	TRBJ2-1	CASSPGPRGGYNEQFF
TRBD2	12	TRBV7-2	TRBJ2-7	CASSLDRGERDF
.	16	TRBV7-9	TRBJ2-2	CASSPMGLFSAGELFF
.	16	TRBV7-3	TRBJ2-3	CASSPLEGPLADTQYF
TRBD2	14	TRBV11-2	TRBJ2-5	CASSLSLGGETQYF
TRBD1	15	TRBV5-1	TRBJ1-3	CASSPSTGAGNTIYF
.	14	TRBV7-2	TRBJ2-2	CASSLIRDTGELFF
TRBD1	16	TRBV9	TRBJ1-2	CASSLGQGMVRHGYTF